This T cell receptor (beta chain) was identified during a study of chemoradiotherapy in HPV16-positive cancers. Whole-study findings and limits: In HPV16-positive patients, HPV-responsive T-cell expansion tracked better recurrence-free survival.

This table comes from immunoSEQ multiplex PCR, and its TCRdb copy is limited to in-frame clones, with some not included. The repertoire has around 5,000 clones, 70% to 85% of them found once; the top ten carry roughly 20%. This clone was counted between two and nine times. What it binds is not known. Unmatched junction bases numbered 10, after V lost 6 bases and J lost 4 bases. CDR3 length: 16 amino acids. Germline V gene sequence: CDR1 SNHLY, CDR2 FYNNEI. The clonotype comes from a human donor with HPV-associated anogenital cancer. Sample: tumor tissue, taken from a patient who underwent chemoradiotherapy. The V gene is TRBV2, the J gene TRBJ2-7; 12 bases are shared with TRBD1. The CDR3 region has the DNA TGTGCCAGCAGGGACCCCAGGGACAGGGGGCTTTACGAGCAGTACTTC. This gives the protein CASRDPRDRGLYEQYF.